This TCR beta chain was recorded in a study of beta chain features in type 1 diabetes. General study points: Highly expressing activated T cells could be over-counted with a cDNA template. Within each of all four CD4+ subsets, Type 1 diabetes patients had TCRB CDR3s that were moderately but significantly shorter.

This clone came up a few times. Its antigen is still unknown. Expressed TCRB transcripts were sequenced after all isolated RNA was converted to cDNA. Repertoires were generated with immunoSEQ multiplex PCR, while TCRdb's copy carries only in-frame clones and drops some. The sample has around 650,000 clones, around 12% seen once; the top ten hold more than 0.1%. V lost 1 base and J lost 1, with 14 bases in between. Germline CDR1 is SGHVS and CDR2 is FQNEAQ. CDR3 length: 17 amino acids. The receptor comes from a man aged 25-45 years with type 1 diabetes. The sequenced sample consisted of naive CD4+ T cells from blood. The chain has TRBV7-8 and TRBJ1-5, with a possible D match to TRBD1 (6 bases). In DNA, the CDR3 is TGTGCCAGCAGCTTAGGAGGGGGGCGCGGGAGCAATCAGCCCCAGCATTTT. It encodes CASSLGGGRGSNQPQHF. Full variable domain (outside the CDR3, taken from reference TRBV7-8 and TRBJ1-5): GAGVSQSPRYKVAKRGQDVALRCDPISGHVSLFWYQQALGQGPEFLTYFQNEAQLDKSGLPSDRFFAERPEGSVSTLKIQRTQQEDSAVYLCASSLGGGRGSNQPQHFGDGTRLSIL.